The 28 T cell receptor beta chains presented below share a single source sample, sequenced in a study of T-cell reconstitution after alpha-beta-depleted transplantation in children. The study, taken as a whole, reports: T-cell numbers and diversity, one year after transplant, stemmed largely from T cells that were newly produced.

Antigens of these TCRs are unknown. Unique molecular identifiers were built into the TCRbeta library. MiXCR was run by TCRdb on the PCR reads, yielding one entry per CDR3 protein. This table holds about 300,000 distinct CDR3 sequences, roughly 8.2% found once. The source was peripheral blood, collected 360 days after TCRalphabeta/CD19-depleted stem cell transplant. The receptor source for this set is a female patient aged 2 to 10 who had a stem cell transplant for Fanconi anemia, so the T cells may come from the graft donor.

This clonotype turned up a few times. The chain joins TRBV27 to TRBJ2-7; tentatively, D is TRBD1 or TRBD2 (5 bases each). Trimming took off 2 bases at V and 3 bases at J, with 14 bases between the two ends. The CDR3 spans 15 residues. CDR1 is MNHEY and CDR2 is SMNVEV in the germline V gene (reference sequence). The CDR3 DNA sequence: TGTGCCAGCAGTTTAGTAGGGGACGGCCACTACGAGCAGTACGTC. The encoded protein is CASSLVGDGHYEQYV.

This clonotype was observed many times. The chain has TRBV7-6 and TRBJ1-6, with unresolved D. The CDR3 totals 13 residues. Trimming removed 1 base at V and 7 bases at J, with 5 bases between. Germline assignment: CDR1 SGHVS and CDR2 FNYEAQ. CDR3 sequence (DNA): TGTGCCAGCAGCTTAGTCCAGAATTCACCCCTCCACTTT. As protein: CASSLVQNSPLHF.

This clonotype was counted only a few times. CDR3 in amino acids: CSARDRGATDTQYF. DNA for the CDR3: TGCAGTGCTAGAGATCGGGGGGCCACAGATACGCAGTATTTT. The chain couples TRBV20-1 to TRBJ2-3, with D perhaps TRBD2 (7 bases). The germline gives CDR1 DFQATT, CDR2 SNEGSKA (reference sequence). This CDR3 is 14 amino acids long. V was cut by 0 bases and J by 2 bases, with 9 bases left in between.

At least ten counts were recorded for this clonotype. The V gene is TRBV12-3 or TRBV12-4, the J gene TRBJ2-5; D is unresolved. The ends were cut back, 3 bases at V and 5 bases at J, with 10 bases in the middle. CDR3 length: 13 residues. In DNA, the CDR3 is TGTGCCAGCAGTTTCGACCCTGGGGAGACCCAGTACTTC. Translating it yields CASSFDPGETQYF.

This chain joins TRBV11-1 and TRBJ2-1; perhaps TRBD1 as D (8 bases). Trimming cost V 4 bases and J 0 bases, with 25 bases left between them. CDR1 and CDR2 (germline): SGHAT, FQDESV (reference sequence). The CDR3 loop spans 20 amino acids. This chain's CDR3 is CASSSTGGDSYSYSYNEQFF. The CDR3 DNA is TGTGCCAGCAGCTCTACAGGGGGGGATTCTTATTCCTACTCCTACAATGAGCAGTTCTTC.

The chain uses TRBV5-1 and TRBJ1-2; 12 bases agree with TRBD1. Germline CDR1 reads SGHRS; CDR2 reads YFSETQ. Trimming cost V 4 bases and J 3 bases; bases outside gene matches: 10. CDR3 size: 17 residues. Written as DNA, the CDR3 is TGCGCCAGCAGCCCTTGGGGACAGGGGGCCGAGGACTATGGCTACACCTTC. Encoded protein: CASSPWGQGAEDYGYTF. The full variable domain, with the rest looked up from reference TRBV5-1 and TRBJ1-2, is KAGVTQTPRYLIKTRGQQVTLSCSPISGHRSVSWYQQTPGQGLQFLFEYFSETQRNKGNFPGRFSGRQFSNSRSEMNVSTLELGDSALYLCASSPWGQGAEDYGYTFGSGTRLTVV.

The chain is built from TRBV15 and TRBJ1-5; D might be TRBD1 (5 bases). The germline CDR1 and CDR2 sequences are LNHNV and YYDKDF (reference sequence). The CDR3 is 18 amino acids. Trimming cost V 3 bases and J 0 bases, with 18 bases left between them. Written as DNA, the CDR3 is TGTGCCACCAGCAGGATTAGGACAAGGGGTTATAGCAATCAGCCCCAGCATTTT. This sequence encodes CATSRIRTRGYSNQPQHF. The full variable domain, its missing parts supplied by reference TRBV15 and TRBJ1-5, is DAMVIQNPRYQVTQFGKPVTLSCSQTLNHNVMYWYQQKSSQAPKLLFHYYDKDFNNEADTPDNFQSRRPNTSFCFLDIRSPGLGDTAMYLCATSRIRTRGYSNQPQHFGDGTRLSIL.

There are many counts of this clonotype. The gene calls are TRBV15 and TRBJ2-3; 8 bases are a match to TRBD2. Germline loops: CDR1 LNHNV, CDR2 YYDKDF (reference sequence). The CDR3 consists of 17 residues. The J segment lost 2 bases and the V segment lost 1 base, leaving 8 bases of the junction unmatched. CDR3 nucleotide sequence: TGTGCCACCAGCAGAGTACTGCGGGGGGCGAACACAGATACGCAGTATTTT. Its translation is CATSRVLRGANTDTQYF.

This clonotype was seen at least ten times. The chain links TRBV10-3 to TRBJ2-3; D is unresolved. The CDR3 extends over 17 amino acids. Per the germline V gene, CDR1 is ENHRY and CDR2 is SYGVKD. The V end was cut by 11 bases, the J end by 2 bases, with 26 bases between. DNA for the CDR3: TGTGCCGCCACCAGGCCGAGAGTGACCCGTGACACAGATACGCAGTATTTT. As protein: CAATRPRVTRDTDTQYF.

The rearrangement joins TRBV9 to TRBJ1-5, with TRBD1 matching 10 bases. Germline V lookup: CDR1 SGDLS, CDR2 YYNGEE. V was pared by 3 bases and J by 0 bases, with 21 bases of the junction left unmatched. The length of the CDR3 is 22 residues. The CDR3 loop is CASSALQGTGARKNNSNQPQHF. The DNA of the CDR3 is TGTGCCAGCAGCGCCCTACAGGGGACAGGGGCCCGAAAGAATAATAGCAATCAGCCCCAGCATTTT.

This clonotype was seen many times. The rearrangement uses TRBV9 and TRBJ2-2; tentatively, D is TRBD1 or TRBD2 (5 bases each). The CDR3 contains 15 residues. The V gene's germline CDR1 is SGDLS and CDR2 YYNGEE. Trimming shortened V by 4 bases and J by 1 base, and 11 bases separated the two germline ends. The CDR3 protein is CASSTRDGNTGELFF. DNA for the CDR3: TGTGCCAGCAGCACCCGGGACGGGAACACCGGGGAGCTGTTTTTT. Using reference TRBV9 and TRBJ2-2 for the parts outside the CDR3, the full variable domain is DSGVTQTPKHLITATGQRVTLRCSPRSGDLSVYWYQQSLDQGLQFLIQYYNGEERAKGNILERFSAQQFPDLHSELNLSSLELGDSALYFCASSTRDGNTGELFFGEGSRLTVL.

Written as DNA, the CDR3 is TGTGCCAGCAGCCTCGGGGCCCTACTAGCGGGGCAAACCTACGAGCAGTACTTC. Protein sequence: CASSLGALLAGQTYEQYF. The V call is TRBV11-1, the J call TRBJ2-7, with TRBD2 matching 10 bases. Germline values: CDR1 SGHAT, CDR2 FQDESV (reference sequence). This CDR3 is built from 18 residues. The junction had 15 bases not matched to a gene; V was cut back by 5 bases and J by 2 bases.

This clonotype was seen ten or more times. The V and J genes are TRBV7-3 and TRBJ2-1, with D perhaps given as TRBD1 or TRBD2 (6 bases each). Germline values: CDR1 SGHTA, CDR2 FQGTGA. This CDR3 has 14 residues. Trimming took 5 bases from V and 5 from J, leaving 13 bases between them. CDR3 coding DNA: TGTGCCAGCAGCCTCCAGGGGAGGAACAATGAGCAGTTCTTC. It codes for CASSLQGRNNEQFF.

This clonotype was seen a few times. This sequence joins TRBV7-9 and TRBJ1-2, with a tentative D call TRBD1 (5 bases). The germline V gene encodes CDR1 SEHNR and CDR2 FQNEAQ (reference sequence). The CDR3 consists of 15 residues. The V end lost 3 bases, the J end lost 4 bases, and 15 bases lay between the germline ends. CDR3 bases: TGTGCCAGCAGCTTTTACGGGACGCCCAGCTATGGCTACACCTTC. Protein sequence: CASSFYGTPSYGYTF.

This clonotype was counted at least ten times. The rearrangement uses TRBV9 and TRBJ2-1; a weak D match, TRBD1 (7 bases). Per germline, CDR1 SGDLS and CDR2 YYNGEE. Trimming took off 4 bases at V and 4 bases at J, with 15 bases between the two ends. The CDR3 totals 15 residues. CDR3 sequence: CASSPGGTKYNEQFF. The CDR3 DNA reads TGTGCCAGCAGCCCAGGGGGGACGAAGTACAATGAGCAGTTCTTC.

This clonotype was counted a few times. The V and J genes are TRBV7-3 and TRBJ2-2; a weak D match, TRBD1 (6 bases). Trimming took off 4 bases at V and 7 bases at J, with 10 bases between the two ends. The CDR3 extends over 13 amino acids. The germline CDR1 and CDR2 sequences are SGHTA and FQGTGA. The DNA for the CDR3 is TGTGCCAGCAGCTCACAGGGTCTCGGGGAGCTGTTTTTT. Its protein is CASSSQGLGELFF.

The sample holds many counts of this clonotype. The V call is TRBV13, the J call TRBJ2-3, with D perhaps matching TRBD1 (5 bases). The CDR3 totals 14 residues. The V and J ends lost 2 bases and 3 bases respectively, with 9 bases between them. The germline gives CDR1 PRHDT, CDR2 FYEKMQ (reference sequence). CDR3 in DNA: TGTGCCAGCAGCTTACGGCAGGGAACAGATACGCAGTATTTT. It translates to CASSLRQGTDTQYF. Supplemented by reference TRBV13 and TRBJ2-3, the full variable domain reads AAGVIQSPRHLIKEKRETATLKCYPIPRHDTVYWYQQGPGQDPQFLISFYEKMQSDKGSIPDRFSAQQFSDYHSELNMSSLELGDSALYFCASSLRQGTDTQYFGPGTRLTVL.

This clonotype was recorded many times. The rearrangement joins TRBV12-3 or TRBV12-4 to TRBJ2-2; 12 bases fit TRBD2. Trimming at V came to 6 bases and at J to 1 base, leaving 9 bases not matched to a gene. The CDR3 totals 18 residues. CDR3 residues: CASSRTSGRPWNTGELFF. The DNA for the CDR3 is TGTGCCAGCAGCCGAACTAGCGGGAGGCCATGGAACACCGGGGAGCTGTTTTTT.

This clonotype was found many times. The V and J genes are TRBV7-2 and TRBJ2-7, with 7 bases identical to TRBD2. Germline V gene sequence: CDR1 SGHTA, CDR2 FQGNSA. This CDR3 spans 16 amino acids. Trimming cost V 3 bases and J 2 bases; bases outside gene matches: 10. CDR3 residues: CASSLGGSFSTYEQYF. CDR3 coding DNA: TGTGCCAGCAGCTTGGGGGGGTCCTTTTCCACCTACGAGCAGTACTTC. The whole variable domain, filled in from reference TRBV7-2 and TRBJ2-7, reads GAGVSQSPSNKVTEKGKDVELRCDPISGHTALYWYRQSLGQGLEFLIYFQGNSAPDKSGLPSDRFSAERTGGSVSTLTIQRTQQEDSAVYLCASSLGGSFSTYEQYFGPGTRLTVT.

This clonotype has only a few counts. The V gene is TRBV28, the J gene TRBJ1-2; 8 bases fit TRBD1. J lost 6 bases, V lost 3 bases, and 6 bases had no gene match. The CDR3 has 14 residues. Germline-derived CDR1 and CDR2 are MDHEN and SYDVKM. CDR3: CASSFPDRADGYTF. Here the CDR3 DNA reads TGTGCCAGCAGTTTCCCGGACAGGGCGGATGGCTACACCTTC.

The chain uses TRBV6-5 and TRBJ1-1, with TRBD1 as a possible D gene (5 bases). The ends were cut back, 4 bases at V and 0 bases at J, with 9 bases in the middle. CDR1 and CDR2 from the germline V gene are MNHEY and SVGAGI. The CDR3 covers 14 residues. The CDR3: CASSWGRLNTEAFF. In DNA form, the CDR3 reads TGTGCCAGCAGTTGGGGACGGCTGAACACTGAAGCTTTCTTT.

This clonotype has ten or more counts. As DNA, the CDR3 is TGTGCCAGCAGGCACCGGTTGGACCACAATGAGCAGTTCTTC. Residues: CASRHRLDHNEQFF. This chain links TRBV5-6 with TRBJ2-1; no definite D call. Trimming shortened V by 5 bases and J by 5 bases, and 14 bases separated the two germline ends. The CDR3 has 14 residues. Germline lookup yields CDR1 SGHDT and CDR2 YYEEEE. Full variable domain (remainder filled in from reference TRBV5-6 and TRBJ2-1): DAGVTQSPTHLIKTRGQQVTLRCSPKSGHDTVSWYQQALGQGPQFIFQYYEEEERQRGNFPDRFSGHQFPNYSSELNVNALLLGDSALYLCASRHRLDHNEQFFGPGTRLTVL.

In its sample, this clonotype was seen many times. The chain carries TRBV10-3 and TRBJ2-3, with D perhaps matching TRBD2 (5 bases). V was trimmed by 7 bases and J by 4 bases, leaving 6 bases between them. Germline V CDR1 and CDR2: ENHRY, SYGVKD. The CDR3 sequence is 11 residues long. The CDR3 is CAITEADTQYF. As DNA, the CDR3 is TGTGCCATCACGGAGGCAGATACGCAGTATTTT.

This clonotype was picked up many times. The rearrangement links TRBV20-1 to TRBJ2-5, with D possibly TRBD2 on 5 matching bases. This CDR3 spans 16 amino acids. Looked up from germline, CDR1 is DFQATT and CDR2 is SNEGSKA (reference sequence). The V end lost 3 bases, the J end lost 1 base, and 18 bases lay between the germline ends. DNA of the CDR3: TGCAGTGCTAGCGGAGATGAGGGTTCCATCCAAGAGACCCAGTACTTC. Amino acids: CSASGDEGSIQETQYF.

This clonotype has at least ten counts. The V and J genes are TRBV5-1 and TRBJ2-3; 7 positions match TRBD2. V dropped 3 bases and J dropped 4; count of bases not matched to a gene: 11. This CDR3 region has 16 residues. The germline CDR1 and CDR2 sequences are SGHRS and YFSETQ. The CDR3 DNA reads TGCGCCAGCAGCTCCGAGAGTACTAGCGCAGCAGATACGCAGTATTTT. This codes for CASSSESTSAADTQYF.

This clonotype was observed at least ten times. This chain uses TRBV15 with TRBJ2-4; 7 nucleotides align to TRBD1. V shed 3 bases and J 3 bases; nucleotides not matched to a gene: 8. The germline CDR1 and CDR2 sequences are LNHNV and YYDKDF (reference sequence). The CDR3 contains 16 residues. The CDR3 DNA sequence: TGTGCCACCAGCAGCCATACAGGGGTGGTCAAAAACATTCAGTACTTC. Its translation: CATSSHTGVVKNIQYF.

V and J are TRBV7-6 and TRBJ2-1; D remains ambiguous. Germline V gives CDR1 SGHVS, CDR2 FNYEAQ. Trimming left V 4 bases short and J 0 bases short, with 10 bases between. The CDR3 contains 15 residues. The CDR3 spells CASSSTSSSYNEQFF. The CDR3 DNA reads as TGTGCCAGCAGCTCGACTTCGAGCTCCTACAATGAGCAGTTCTTC.

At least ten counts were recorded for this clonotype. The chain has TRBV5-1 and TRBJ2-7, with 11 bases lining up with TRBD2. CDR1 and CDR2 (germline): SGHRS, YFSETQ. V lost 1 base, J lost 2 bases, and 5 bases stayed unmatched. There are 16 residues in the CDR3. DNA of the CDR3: TGCGCCAGCAGCTTGTTCCTAGCGGGGGGTACCTACGAGCAGTACTTC. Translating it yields CASSLFLAGGTYEQYF.